These 26 T cell receptor beta chains share one sample of origin, sequenced in a study of response to subunit inactivated influenza vaccine. MiXCR was run by TCRdb on the RT-PCR reads, yielding one entry per CDR3 protein. The repertoire includes some 800,000 distinct CDR3 sequences, 20% to 25% of them detected once, and 9.5% to 13% sits in the top ten. Material: PBMCs from blood, obtained about 5 days after vaccination. The receptors here all came from a man over 45 who received an inactivated influenza vaccine.

This clonotype was counted many times. The chain employs TRBV7-2 and TRBJ1-2; 11 nucleotides match TRBD1. The germline gives CDR1 SGHTA, CDR2 FQGNSA. This CDR3 comprises 15 residues. Trimming took 5 bases from V and 3 from J; bases not matched to a gene: 5. The CDR3 reads CASSLPGQGDYGYTF. The CDR3 region has the DNA TGTGCCAGCAGCCTCCCGGGACAGGGGGACTATGGCTACACCTTC. The variable domain in full, completed from reference TRBV7-2 and TRBJ1-2, reads GAGVSQSPSNKVTEKGKDVELRCDPISGHTALYWYRQSLGQGLEFLIYFQGNSAPDKSGLPSDRFSAERTGGSVSTLTIQRTQQEDSAVYLCASSLPGQGDYGYTFGSGTRLTVV.

Turning to this clonotype: The junction does not match germline at one end; this may be a read error. J is TRBJ1-4 and V is TRBV7-9; 7 bases align to TRBD1. Germline-derived CDR1 and CDR2 are SEHNR and FQNEAQ (reference sequence). CDR3 length: 16 amino acids. CDR3 sequence reads: CAISGQLRGLDEKLFF. The CDR3 region has the DNA TGTGCCATCAGCGGACAATTAAGGGGGCTGGATGAAAAACTGTTTTTT.

The genes are TRBV19 and TRBJ2-5, with D maybe TRBD2 (5 bases). Germline loops: CDR1 LNHDA, CDR2 SQIVND (reference sequence). The CDR3 has 13 amino acids. Trimming took off 3 bases at V and 4 bases at J, with 9 bases between the two ends. Here the CDR3 reads CASSIGRGETQYF. The CDR3 DNA follows: TGTGCCAGTAGTATTGGGAGAGGAGAGACCCAGTACTTC. Together with reference TRBV19 and TRBJ2-5, the CDR3 gives the full variable domain: DGGITQSPKYLFRKEGQNVTLSCEQNLNHDAMYWYRQDPGQGLRLIYYSQIVNDFQKGDIAEGYSVSREKKESFPLTVTSAQKNPTAFYLCASSIGRGETQYFGPGTRLLVL.

This chain links TRBV18 with TRBJ1-1, with TRBD1 matching 8 bases. Per germline, CDR1 KGHSH and CDR2 LQKENI. Trimming at V came to 2 bases and at J to 6 bases, leaving 5 bases not matched to a gene. This CDR3 spans 14 amino acids. The CDR3 DNA follows: TGTGCCAGCTCACCAGGGACAGGAGACGCTGAAGCTTTCTTT. Translated: CASSPGTGDAEAFF.

This clonotype was counted only a few times. CDR3 coding DNA: TGTGCCAGCAGCTTAGCCGCCGGGACGGAAAGTGAAAAACTGTTTTTT. Translated: CASSLAAGTESEKLFF. V and J are TRBV7-2 and TRBJ1-4, with D possibly TRBD1 on 5 matching bases. The CDR3 runs 16 residues. V lost 0 bases and J lost 7, with 15 bases in between. CDR1 and CDR2 from the germline V gene are SGHTA and FQGNSA.

The chain links TRBV10-3 to TRBJ2-1, with 7 bases aligning to TRBD2. Germline CDR1 ENHRY, CDR2 SYGVKD. The CDR3 contains 14 residues. Trimming took 4 bases from V and 8 from J; bases not matched to a gene: 8. The CDR3 loop is CAISGERDGDEQFF. In DNA, the CDR3 is TGTGCCATCAGTGGGGAGCGGGATGGGGATGAGCAGTTCTTC.

The rearrangement uses TRBV11-2 and TRBJ2-4, with TRBD1 matching over 8 bases. The ends lost 6 bases at V and 3 bases at J; junction bases unmatched: 7. CDR3 length: 15 residues. Germline V gene data show CDR1 as SGHAT and CDR2 as FQNNGV. The CDR3 sequence is CASREDRVGKNIQYF. Here the CDR3 DNA reads TGTGCCAGCAGAGAGGACAGGGTGGGCAAAAACATTCAGTACTTC.

This clonotype was counted between two and nine times. The rearrangement links TRBV20-1 to TRBJ2-2; 11 bases agree with TRBD2. The CDR3 runs to 15 residues. Trimming cost V 1 base and J 4 bases; bases outside gene matches: 2. Germline lookup yields CDR1 DFQATT and CDR2 SNEGSKA (reference sequence). CDR3 residues: CSARGLAGPTGELFF. The CDR3 DNA is TGCAGTGCTAGAGGACTAGCGGGGCCCACCGGGGAGCTGTTTTTT.

In this sample, this clonotype turned up a few times. The V and J genes are TRBV20-1 and TRBJ2-3; D might be TRBD1 (5 bases). V lost 1 base to trimming and J lost 2 bases, with 10 bases between them. CDR3 length: 14 residues. Looked up from germline, CDR1 is DFQATT and CDR2 is SNEGSKA (reference sequence). The CDR3 is CSARGFRATDTQYF. The CDR3 DNA reads as TGCAGTGCTAGAGGGTTCAGGGCCACAGATACGCAGTATTTT.

The table lists this clonotype with a few counts. The chain couples TRBV7-2 to TRBJ2-2; tentatively, D is TRBD1 or TRBD2 (5 bases each). Trimming left V 5 bases short and J 2 bases short, with 15 bases between. This CDR3 has 16 amino acids. The V gene's germline CDR1 is SGHTA and CDR2 FQGNSA. In DNA, the CDR3 is TGTGCCAGCAGCCTAGGGACCGTGCCTAACACCGGGGAGCTGTTTTTT. It specifies CASSLGTVPNTGELFF. Filled out from reference TRBV7-2 and TRBJ2-2, the complete variable domain reads GAGVSQSPSNKVTEKGKDVELRCDPISGHTALYWYRQSLGQGLEFLIYFQGNSAPDKSGLPSDRFSAERTGGSVSTLTIQRTQQEDSAVYLCASSLGTVPNTGELFFGEGSRLTVL.

V usage is TRBV6-2 or TRBV6-3 and J usage is TRBJ2-5; D is unresolved. CDR1 is MNHEY, CDR2 SVGEGT, per germline. V was shortened by 2 bases and J by 0 bases, with 13 bases between the two germline ends. This CDR3 is built from 16 residues. The CDR3 reads CASSYTTAVNQETQYF. The CDR3, as DNA: TGTGCCAGCAGTTACACGACGGCGGTCAACCAAGAGACCCAGTACTTC.

This clonotype was found a few times. V is TRBV28 and J is TRBJ2-1; 9 positions agree with TRBD1. This CDR3 has 15 residues. Germline V gene data show CDR1 as MDHEN and CDR2 as SYDVKM. V gave up 5 bases and J gave up 5 bases; unmatched junction bases: 7. CDR3 nucleotides: TGTGCCAGCAGTCAAACCGGGACAGGGAACAATGAGCAGTTCTTC. This gives the protein CASSQTGTGNNEQFF.

This clonotype was found a few times. The V call is TRBV29-1, the J call TRBJ2-7, with D possibly being TRBD1 or TRBD2 (6 bases each). V lost 4 bases and J 3 bases, leaving 13 bases between the germline ends. Germline values: CDR1 SQVTM, CDR2 ANQGSEA. This CDR3 has 13 amino acids. This CDR3 is CSVGSGAYYEQYF. As DNA, the CDR3 is TGCAGCGTTGGGTCGGGGGCCTACTACGAGCAGTACTTC.

The chain uses TRBV7-9 and TRBJ1-3; 8 bases align to TRBD1. Trimming at V came to 4 bases and at J to 7 bases, leaving 9 bases not matched to a gene. The CDR3 spans 15 residues. The V gene's germline CDR1 is SEHNR and CDR2 FQNEAQ (reference sequence). The CDR3 protein is CASSSTRTGSNTIYF. The CDR3 nucleotides are TGTGCCAGCAGCTCCACAAGGACAGGGTCGAACACCATATATTTT.

This clonotype was detected only a few times. V and J are TRBV12-3 or TRBV12-4 and TRBJ2-1, with no clear D. This CDR3 is 15 amino acids long. With 2 bases removed from V and 0 bases from J, the gap between germline ends came to 8 bases. Here the CDR3 reads CASSLRVSSYNEQFF. The CDR3 DNA is TGTGCCAGCAGTTTAAGGGTGAGCTCCTACAATGAGCAGTTCTTC.

This clonotype was recorded a few times. The J gene is TRBJ1-1, the V gene TRBV10-3; the match to TRBD1 covers 7 bases. After removal of 2 bases from V and 5 bases from J, the junction contained 5 bases not matched to a gene. Germline loops: CDR1 ENHRY, CDR2 SYGVKD. The CDR3 length is 14 residues. CDR3 sequence (DNA): TGTGCCATCAGTGAGGAGGGGGCGCGGACTGAAGCTTTCTTT. It is translated as CAISEEGARTEAFF.

The chain couples TRBV7-6 to TRBJ2-3, with 8 bases matching TRBD1. Germline CDR1 is SGHVS and CDR2 is FNYEAQ. Losses at the gene ends were 5 bases for V and 3 bases for J; bases not matched to a gene: 4. The CDR3 runs to 14 residues. The CDR3 region is CASSHRGETDTQYF. Here the CDR3 DNA reads TGTGCCAGCAGCCACAGGGGGGAGACAGATACGCAGTATTTT. Complete variable domain (other parts from reference TRBV7-6 and TRBJ2-3): GAGVSQSPRYKVTKRGQDVALRCDPISGHVSLYWYRQALGQGPEFLTYFNYEAQQDKSGLPNDRFSAERPEGSISTLTIQRTEQRDSAMYRCASSHRGETDTQYFGPGTRLTVL.

This clonotype was counted between two and nine times. The rearrangement links TRBV24-1 to TRBJ2-2; D unresolved. Germline V gene lookup returns CDR1 KGHDR and CDR2 SFDVKD. The V gene lost 3 bases and the J gene lost 2 bases, with 6 bases spanning the gap. This CDR3 region has 14 residues. The CDR3 here is CATSDPRNTGELFF. CDR3 DNA sequence: TGTGCCACCAGTGATCCTAGAAACACCGGGGAGCTGTTTTTT.

This clonotype was recorded many times. The rearrangement uses TRBV12-3 or TRBV12-4 and TRBJ2-5; TRBD1 matches at 7 bases. This CDR3 is built from 16 residues. The ends lost 3 bases at V and 3 bases at J; junction bases unmatched: 10. In DNA form, the CDR3 reads TGTGCCAGCAGTTTCTCCGGGACAGACTTAAAAGAGACCCAGTACTTC. Protein product: CASSFSGTDLKETQYF.

This clonotype was observed a few times. One junction end disagrees with the germline gene, perhaps due to a read error. The rearrangement joins TRBV10-3 to TRBJ2-3, with TRBD1 identical over 7 bases. This CDR3 is 16 amino acids long. The germline V gene has CDR1 ENHRY and CDR2 SYGVKD. CDR3 sequence (DNA): TGCGCCATCAGTGAGTCGGGGACAGCCGGCGAGGCTACGCAGTATTTT. Translation gives CAISESGTAGEATQYF.

The sample holds a few counts of this clonotype. V usage is TRBV6-5 and J usage is TRBJ2-1; TRBD2 agrees at 11 bases. Looked up from germline, CDR1 is MNHEY and CDR2 is SVGAGI. The CDR3 has 17 amino acids. Losses at the gene ends were 1 base for V and 4 bases for J; bases not matched to a gene: 6. The CDR3 reads CASSYFIAGGPYNEQFF. The CDR3 DNA reads TGTGCCAGCAGTTACTTTATAGCGGGGGGGCCTTACAATGAGCAGTTCTTC.

This chain links TRBV27 with TRBJ2-7; tentatively, D is TRBD2 (5 bases). Germline V gene data show CDR1 as MNHEY and CDR2 as SMNVEV (reference sequence). With 5 bases removed from V and 1 base from J, the gap between germline ends came to 15 bases. The CDR3 runs 15 residues. The CDR3 DNA reads as TGTGCCAGCAGTACCCCCCTAGGCGGGTCCTACGAGCAGTACTTC. Translating it yields CASSTPLGGSYEQYF.

The chain couples TRBV20-1 to TRBJ2-7, with 8 bases matching TRBD1. The trim removed 6 bases at V and 2 bases at J, leaving 6 bases unmatched. The CDR3 is 13 amino acids. Per germline, CDR1 DFQATT and CDR2 SNEGSKA (reference sequence). As DNA, the CDR3 is TGCAGTGCAGAAGACAGGGGTCCCTACGAGCAGTACTTC. Residues: CSAEDRGPYEQYF.

The chain carries TRBV15 and TRBJ1-2, with TRBD1 as a possible D gene (5 bases). CDR3 length: 14 residues. Germline values: CDR1 LNHNV, CDR2 YYDKDF (reference sequence). V was clipped by 0 bases and J by 6 bases, with 11 bases between them. CDR3 sequence reads: CATSRDGAGNGYTF. CDR3 coding DNA: TGTGCCACCAGCAGAGATGGGGCAGGGAATGGCTACACCTTC. The full variable domain, rest sourced from reference TRBV15 and TRBJ1-2, is DAMVIQNPRYQVTQFGKPVTLSCSQTLNHNVMYWYQQKSSQAPKLLFHYYDKDFNNEADTPDNFQSRRPNTSFCFLDIRSPGLGDTAMYLCATSRDGAGNGYTFGSGTRLTVV.

This clonotype was seen a handful of times. This sequence joins TRBV20-1 and TRBJ2-3, with TRBD2 matching 10 bases. With 7 bases clipped from V and 10 bases from J, the junction kept 8 bases outside the gene matches. Per the germline V gene, CDR1 is DFQATT and CDR2 is SNEGSKA (reference sequence). The CDR3 extends over 12 amino acids. The CDR3 DNA reads TGCAGTGTCGGACTAGCGGCCTACGCGCAGTATTTT. It yields the protein CSVGLAAYAQYF.

This sequence joins TRBV20-1 and TRBJ2-7; TRBD1 matches 7 bases. The V segment lost 6 bases and the J segment 0 bases; nucleotides outside the gene matches: 5. This CDR3 region has 13 residues. The germline gives CDR1 DFQATT, CDR2 SNEGSKA (reference sequence). The CDR3 bases are TGCAGTGCCTCGACAGGGTGCTCCTACGAGCAGTACTTC. Amino acids: CSASTGCSYEQYF.